This T cell receptor beta chain is from a study of cytomegalovirus exposure and HLA in healthy donors. General observations from the study: Within the 95 to 150 validation repertoires, first-cohort TCR clusters tended to co-occur, according to a later analysis.

The method was immunoSEQ multiplex PCR; TCRdb's version includes in-frame clones alone and lacks a portion of them. This sample carries more than 110,000 clones, roughly 90% of them seen once, and the ten largest clones take roughly 3%. Remarks on this clone: What it binds is not known.

The CDR3 is made up of 13 amino acids. Germline-derived CDR1 and CDR2 are SNHLY and FYNNEI. Deletions cut 8 bases from V and 2 bases from J, with 11 bases between. Sequenced: PBMCs. This rearrangement joins TRBV2 to TRBJ2-3; D is undetermined. This TCR derives from a man aged 18 to 30 in good health and CMV-seronegative. Written as DNA, the CDR3 is TGTGCCAGCGAGAACCGAGCCACAGATACGCAGTATTTT. The encoded protein is CASENRATDTQYF.